The rows below give T cell receptor beta chains drawn from one sample of a study of human T cells and chemical hapten exposure. Using its own MiXCR run on the RACE reads, TCRdb lists one record per CDR3 protein. There are 95,000 to 150,000 distinct CDR3 sequences in the sample; approximately 13% occur only once, and 2.8% lies in the top ten. Specimen: whole blood, collected in connection with sensitization to the hapten diphenylcyclopropenone (DPC). Receptors were obtained from a woman aged 18-29 years with alopecia areata. Some clones in this sample may be carry-over from other donors' samples. The CDR3 runs from the conserved cysteine through the conserved F or W. The order of the fields is clone size, J gene, CDR3 length, V gene, D gene, CDR3 protein, CDR3 DNA. D genes are given only for firm matches. Size is stated for part of the rows, as once, few or many counts, or as a class when the clone is expanded.

size: few; J: TRBJ2-2; length: 16; V: TRBV4-3; D: TRBD1; CDR3: CASSQDRGRGSGELFF; DNA: TGCGCCAGCAGCCAGGACAGGGGGCGAGGTTCCGGGGAGCTGTTTTTT
size: many; J: TRBJ1-1; length: 13; V: TRBV28; D: NA; CDR3: CASTTRGLHKGIF; DNA: TGTGCCAGCACCACAAGGGGACTCCACAAGGGAATCTTT
size: few; J: TRBJ2-3; length: 15; V: TRBV7-9; D: TRBD2; CDR3: CASYRSGGSTDTQYF; DNA: TGTGCCAGTTATAGAAGCGGGGGGAGCACAGATACGCAGTATTTT
size: NA; J: TRBJ2-7; length: 12; V: TRBV11-2; D: NA; CDR3: CASRGIQHEQYF; DNA: TGTGCCAGCAGGGGGATTCAGCACGAGCAGTACTTC
size: NA; J: TRBJ2-3; length: 14; V: TRBV7-9; D: NA; CDR3: CASSQGQRTDTQYF; DNA: TGTGCCAGCAGCCAAGGACAGCGCACAGATACGCAGTATTTT
size: NA; J: TRBJ2-3; length: 13; V: TRBV6-5; D: NA; CDR3: CASSYLSTDTQYF; DNA: TGTGCCAGCAGTTACTTAAGCACAGATACGCAGTATTTT
size: many; J: TRBJ1-2; length: 14; V: TRBV12-3/TRBV12-4; D: TRBD1; CDR3: CASTPGQGGYGYTF; DNA: TGTGCCAGCACCCCGGGACAGGGGGGCTATGGCTACACCTTC
size: once; J: TRBJ2-7; length: 13; V: TRBV29-1; D: NA; CDR3: CSVGWASAYEQYF; DNA: TGCAGCGTTGGATGGGCCAGCGCCTACGAGCAGTACTTC
size: many; J: TRBJ2-3; length: 9; V: TRBV29-1; D: NA; CDR3: CSGGDTQYF; DNA: TGCAGCGGGGGAGATACGCAGTATTTT
size: many; J: TRBJ2-7; length: 11; V: TRBV7-6; D: NA; CDR3: CASSLKGKQYF; DNA: TGTGCCAGCAGCTTAAAAGGGAAGCAGTACTTC
size: NA; J: TRBJ2-1; length: 16; V: TRBV5-6; D: TRBD1; CDR3: CASSTSRDRGINAQFF; DNA: TGTGCCAGCAGCACCTCCCGCGACAGGGGGATCAATGCGCAGTTCTTC
size: many; J: TRBJ1-5; length: 15; V: TRBV5-5; D: TRBD1; CDR3: CASSLTGVTNQPQHF; DNA: TGTGCCAGCAGTTTGACAGGGGTTACCAATCAGCCCCAGCATTTT